The 9 T cell receptor beta chains below come from one sample, sequenced in a study of blood T cell repertoires in COVID-19. Data came from immunoSEQ multiplex PCR; TCRdb stores just in-frame clones and leaves some out. Of just under 50,000 clones listed, about 82% are singletons. The sequenced sample was peripheral blood. All receptors derive from a human donor in a cohort sampled during active COVID-19.

The rearrangement uses TRBV5-1 and TRBJ2-5; D not certain. Germline V gene sequence: CDR1 SGHRS, CDR2 YFSETQ. V lost 4 bases and J lost 2, with 9 bases in between. The length of the CDR3 is 13 residues. CDR3 sequence: CASSPYVQETQYF. CDR3 DNA sequence: TGCGCCAGCAGCCCCTACGTTCAAGAGACCCAGTACTTC.

The J gene is TRBJ2-1, the V gene TRBV18; D might be TRBD1 (5 bases). V lost 10 bases, J lost 2 bases, and 15 bases lay in between. This CDR3 comprises 14 residues. Germline V gives CDR1 KGHSH, CDR2 LQKENI. The CDR3 is CATKDRSTYNEQFF. CDR3 DNA sequence: TGTGCCACCAAAGACAGATCAACCTACAATGAGCAGTTCTTC.

The V call is TRBV7-9, the J call TRBJ1-1, with 7 nucleotides matching TRBD1. V shed 5 bases and J 6 bases; nucleotides not matched to a gene: 3. The CDR3 totals 12 residues. CDR1 is SEHNR, CDR2 FQNEAQ, per germline (reference sequence). Here the CDR3 DNA reads TGTGCCAGCAGCCTTGACAGGGCTGAAGCTTTCTTT. It codes for CASSLDRAEAFF.

This clone has only one observation. This chain links TRBV9 with TRBJ2-7, with TRBD2 identical over 9 bases. Germline V gene data show CDR1 as SGDLS and CDR2 as YYNGEE. The J segment lost 0 bases and the V segment lost 2 bases, leaving 3 bases of the junction unmatched. This CDR3 has 15 amino acids. Written as DNA, the CDR3 is TGTGCCAGCAGCGTTGAAGCGGGGGGCTCCTACGAGCAGTACTTC. Translating it yields CASSVEAGGSYEQYF. The full variable domain, in which reference TRBV9 and TRBJ2-7 provide the parts outside the CDR3, is DSGVTQTPKHLITATGQRVTLRCSPRSGDLSVYWYQQSLDQGLQFLIQYYNGEERAKGNILERFSAQQFPDLHSELNLSSLELGDSALYFCASSVEAGGSYEQYFGPGTRLTVT.

In its sample, this clone was seen once. V is TRBV19 and J is TRBJ2-4; TRBD1 aligns across 9 bases. CDR1 and CDR2 from the germline V gene are LNHDA and SQIVND (reference sequence). J gave up 7 bases and V 1 base, and 8 bases lay outside the gene matches. This CDR3 comprises 16 residues. The CDR3 bases are TGTGCCAGTAGTATAGGTCTCGGACAGGGGAGGAACATTCAGTACTTC. Its translation: CASSIGLGQGRNIQYF. The full variable domain, in which reference TRBV19 and TRBJ2-4 provide the parts outside the CDR3, is DGGITQSPKYLFRKEGQNVTLSCEQNLNHDAMYWYRQDPGQGLRLIYYSQIVNDFQKGDIAEGYSVSREKKESFPLTVTSAQKNPTAFYLCASSIGLGQGRNIQYFGAGTRLSVL.

This clone was seen once. The rearrangement links TRBV24-1 to TRBJ2-3; a possible D gene is TRBD2 (5 bases). Germline lookup yields CDR1 KGHDR and CDR2 SFDVKD. The CDR3 contains 15 residues. V was clipped by 3 bases and J by 0 bases, with 9 bases between them. Here the CDR3 reads CATSDPGLSTDTQYF. The CDR3 DNA is TGTGCCACCAGTGATCCCGGACTGAGCACAGATACGCAGTATTTT.

In nucleotides, the CDR3 is TGCACCAGCAGCCAAGATACGGCGGGAGTCCTAATAGATGAGCAGTACTTC. Amino acid sequence: CTSSQDTAGVLIDEQYF. The chain is built from TRBV1 and TRBJ2-7; the D call in the table, TRBD2, was not verified against the DNA. TRBV1 is classified as a pseudogene. CDR3 length equals 17 residues.

The chain uses TRBV6-5 and TRBJ1-6; 8 bases are a match to TRBD1. The V gene's germline CDR1 is MNHEY and CDR2 SVGAGI. V was pared by 3 bases and J by 9 bases, with 10 bases of the junction left unmatched. This CDR3 is 16 amino acids long. CDR3 sequence: CASSYMSGGFSSPLHF. CDR3 DNA sequence: TGTGCCAGCAGTTATATGTCAGGGGGCTTTAGTTCACCCCTCCACTTT.

CDR3 loop: CASSYSQGVPEAFF. The CDR3 coding sequence is TGTGCCAGCAGTTACTCACAGGGGGTTCCTGAAGCTTTCTTT. The rearrangement uses TRBV6-5 and TRBJ1-1, with TRBD1 matching 8 bases. The length of the CDR3 is 14 residues. Trimming removed 0 bases from V and 6 bases from J; junction bases left unmatched: 3. Germline V gene lookup returns CDR1 MNHEY and CDR2 SVGAGI.